This T cell receptor (beta chain) originates from a study of glioma-infiltrating T cells after dendritic cell vaccination. Produced via immunoSEQ multiplex PCR; TCRdb's table is partial and in-frame only. The repertoire holds over 80,000 clones, with approximately 75% as singletons. The CDR3 is 14 residues long. Per germline, CDR1 SGHRS and CDR2 YFSETQ. Trimming at V came to 0 bases and at J to 8 bases, leaving 7 bases not matched to a gene. The time point: after dendritic cell vaccination, including at tumor progression/relapse. All glioblastoma patients lacked an isocitrate dehydrogenase mutation. The TCR comes from a human donor with glioblastoma. This chain connects TRBV5-1 to TRBJ1-2; 7 bases line up with TRBD1. Source: blood, taken after dendritic cell vaccination. In DNA form, the CDR3 reads TGCGCCAGCAGCTTGGTACGGACAGGCATCGGCTACACCTTC. The encoded protein is CASSLVRTGIGYTF. The full variable domain, with the rest looked up from reference TRBV5-1 and TRBJ1-2, is KAGVTQTPRYLIKTRGQQVTLSCSPISGHRSVSWYQQTPGQGLQFLFEYFSETQRNKGNFPGRFSGRQFSNSRSEMNVSTLELGDSALYLCASSLVRTGIGYTFGSGTRLTVV.